This T cell receptor (beta chain) was identified during a study of T-cell memory formation after mild COVID-19. TCRdb re-derived calls from the 5' RACE reads in MiXCR, one entry per CDR3 protein. The table lists about half a million distinct CDR3 sequences, roughly 20% of them singletons. This clonotype turned up a few times. The CDR3 is made up of 14 amino acids. V was clipped by 0 bases and J by 7 bases, with 10 bases between them. The TCR comes from an adult woman who had mild COVID-19 (a few samples of this study predate the infection). Cell type and time point are not known. The rearrangement links TRBV12-3 or TRBV12-4 to TRBJ1-5, with D perhaps TRBD1 (5 bases). Sample: PBMCs or a T cell subset sorted from them (not recorded which). CDR3 loop: CASSLAGQNQPQHF. CDR3 in DNA: TGTGCCAGCAGTTTAGCGGGGCAGAACCAGCCCCAGCATTTT.